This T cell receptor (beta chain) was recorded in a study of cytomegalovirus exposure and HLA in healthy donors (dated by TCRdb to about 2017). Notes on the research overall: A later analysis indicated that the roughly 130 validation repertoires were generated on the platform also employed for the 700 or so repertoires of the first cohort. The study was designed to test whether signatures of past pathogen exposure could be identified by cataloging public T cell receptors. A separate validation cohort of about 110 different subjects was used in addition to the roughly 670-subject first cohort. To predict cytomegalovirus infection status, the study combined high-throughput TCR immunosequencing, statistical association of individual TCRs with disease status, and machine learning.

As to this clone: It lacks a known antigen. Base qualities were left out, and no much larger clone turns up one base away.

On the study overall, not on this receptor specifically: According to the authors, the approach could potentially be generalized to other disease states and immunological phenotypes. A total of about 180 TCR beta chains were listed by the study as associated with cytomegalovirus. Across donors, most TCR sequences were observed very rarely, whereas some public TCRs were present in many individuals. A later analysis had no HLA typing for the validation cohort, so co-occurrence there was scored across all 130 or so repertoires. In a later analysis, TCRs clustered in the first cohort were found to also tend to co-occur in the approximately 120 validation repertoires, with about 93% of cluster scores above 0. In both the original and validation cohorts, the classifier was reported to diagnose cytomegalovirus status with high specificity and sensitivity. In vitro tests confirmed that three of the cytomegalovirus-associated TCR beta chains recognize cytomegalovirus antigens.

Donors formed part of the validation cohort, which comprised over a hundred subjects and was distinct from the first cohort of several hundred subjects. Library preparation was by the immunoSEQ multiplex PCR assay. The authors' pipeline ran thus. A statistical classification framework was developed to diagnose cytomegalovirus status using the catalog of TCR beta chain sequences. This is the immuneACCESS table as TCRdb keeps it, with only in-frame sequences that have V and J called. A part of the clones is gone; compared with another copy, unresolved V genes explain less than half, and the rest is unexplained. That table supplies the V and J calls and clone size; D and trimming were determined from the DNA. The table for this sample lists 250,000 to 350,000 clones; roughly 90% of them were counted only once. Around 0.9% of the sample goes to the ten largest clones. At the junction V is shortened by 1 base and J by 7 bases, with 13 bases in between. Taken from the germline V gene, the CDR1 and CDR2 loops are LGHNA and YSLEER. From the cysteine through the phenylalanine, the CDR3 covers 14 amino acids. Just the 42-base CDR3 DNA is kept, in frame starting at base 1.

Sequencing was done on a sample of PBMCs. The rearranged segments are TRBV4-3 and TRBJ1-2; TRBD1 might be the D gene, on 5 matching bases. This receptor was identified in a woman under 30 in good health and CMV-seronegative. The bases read TGCGCCAGCAGCCAAGTTGGCAGGGATGTTGGCTACACCTTC. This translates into CASSQVGRDVGYTF.